This TCR beta chain was found in a study of CD8 T cells in Susac syndrome. Study-wide findings and caveats: As the study acknowledged, the number of individuals in its TCR sequencing and HLA analysis was relatively small.

Remarks on this clonotype: Its specificity is not known.

CDR3 size: 13 residues. CDR1 and CDR2 from the germline V gene are MNHEY and SMNVEV (reference sequence). The V and J ends lost 5 bases and 3 bases respectively, with 10 bases between them. Relapsing-remitting disease, either stable or active, was present in the multiple sclerosis controls, who were treatment-naive patients. RNA in amounts of roughly 0.5 to 1 ug was reverse transcribed with random hexamers. The authors amplified TCR beta CDR3 across 54 Vbeta and 13 Jbeta using immunoSEQ multiplex PCR. A single record per CDR3 protein comes from TCRdb applying MiXCR to the immunoSEQ multiplex PCR reads. Here the sample spans 200,000 or so distinct CDR3 sequences, nearly 95% being singletons.

The chain employs TRBV27 and TRBJ1-2; no definite D call. Sequencing was carried out using CD4+ T cells from PBMCs. This receptor was obtained from a human donor with multiple sclerosis. The CDR3 loop is CASSRFLDYGYTF. As DNA, the CDR3 is TGTGCCAGCAGTAGGTTCCTCGACTATGGCTACACCTTC.